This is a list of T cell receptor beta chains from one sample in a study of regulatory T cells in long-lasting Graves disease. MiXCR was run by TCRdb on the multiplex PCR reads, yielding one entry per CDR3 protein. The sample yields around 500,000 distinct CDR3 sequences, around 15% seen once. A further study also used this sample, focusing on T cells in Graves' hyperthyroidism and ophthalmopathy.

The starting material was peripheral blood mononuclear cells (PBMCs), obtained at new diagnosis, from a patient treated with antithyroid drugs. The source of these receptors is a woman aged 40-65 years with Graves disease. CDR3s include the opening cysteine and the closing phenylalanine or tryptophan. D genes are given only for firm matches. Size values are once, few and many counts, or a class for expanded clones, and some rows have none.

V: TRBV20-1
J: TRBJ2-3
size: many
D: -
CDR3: CSARLATDTQYF
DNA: TGCAGTGCCAGACTTGCTACAGATACGCAGTATTTT

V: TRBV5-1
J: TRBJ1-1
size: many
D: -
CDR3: CASSIGQTNTEAFF
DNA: TGCGCCAGCAGCATTGGACAGACGAACACTGAAGCTTTCTTT

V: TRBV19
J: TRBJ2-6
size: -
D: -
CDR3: CASSASGAGANVLTF
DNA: TGTGCCAGTAGTGCCTCAGGGGCTGGGGCCAACGTCCTGACTTTC

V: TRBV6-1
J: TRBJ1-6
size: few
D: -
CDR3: CASSSSGVSPLHF
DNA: TGTGCCAGCAGTAGCTCCGGGGTATCACCCCTCCACTTT

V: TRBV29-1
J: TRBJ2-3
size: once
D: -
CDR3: CSVTGRMRPPTDTQYF
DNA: TGCAGCGTTACAGGGAGAATGCGTCCCCCCACAGATACGCAGTATTTT

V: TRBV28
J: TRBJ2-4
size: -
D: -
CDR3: CASSPQPLANIQYF
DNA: TGTGCCAGCAGCCCGCAGCCCCTAGCCAACATTCAGTACTTC

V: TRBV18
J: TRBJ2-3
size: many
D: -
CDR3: CASSPLIARGGTDTQYF
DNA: TGTGCCAGCTCACCACTAATTGCAAGGGGTGGCACAGATACGCAGTATTTT

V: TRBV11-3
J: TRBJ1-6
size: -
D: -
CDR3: CASSLKTFNDNSPLHF
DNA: TGTGCCAGCAGCTTAAAGACTTTTAACGATAATTCACCCCTCCACTTT

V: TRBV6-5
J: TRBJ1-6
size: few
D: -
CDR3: CASSYSLGYSPLHF
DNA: TGTGCCAGCAGTTACTCGTTGGGGTATTCACCCCTCCACTTT

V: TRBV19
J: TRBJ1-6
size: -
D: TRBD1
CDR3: CATKTGGNSPLHF
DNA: TGTGCCACGAAGACAGGGGGGAATTCACCCCTCCACTTT

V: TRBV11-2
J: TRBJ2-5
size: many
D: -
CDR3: CASTFGETQYF
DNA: TGTGCCAGCACCTTTGGAGAAACCCAGTACTTC

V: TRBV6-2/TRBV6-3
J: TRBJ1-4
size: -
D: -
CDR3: CASSSRTALATNEKLFF
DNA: TGTGCCAGCAGTTCGCGGACGGCGCTTGCAACTAATGAAAAACTGTTTTTT

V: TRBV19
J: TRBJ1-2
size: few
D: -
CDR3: CASSGSPQYDRYTF
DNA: TGTGCCAGTAGTGGATCCCCTCAATACGATCGCTACACCTTC

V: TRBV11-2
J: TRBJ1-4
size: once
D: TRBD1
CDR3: CASSSAGTGEKLFF
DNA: TGTGCCAGCAGCTCGGCCGGGACAGGCGAAAAACTGTTTTTT